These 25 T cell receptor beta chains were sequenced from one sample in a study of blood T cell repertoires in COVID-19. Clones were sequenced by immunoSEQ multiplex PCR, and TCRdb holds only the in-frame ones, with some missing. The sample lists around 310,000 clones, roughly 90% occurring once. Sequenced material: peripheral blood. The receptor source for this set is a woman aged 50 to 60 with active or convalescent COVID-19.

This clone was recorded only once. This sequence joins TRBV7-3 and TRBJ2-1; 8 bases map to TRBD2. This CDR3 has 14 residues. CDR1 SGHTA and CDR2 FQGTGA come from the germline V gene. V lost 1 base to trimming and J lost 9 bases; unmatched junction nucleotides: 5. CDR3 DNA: TGTGCCAGCAGCTTAAAGGGACTAGTGAGTGAGCAGTTCTTC. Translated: CASSLKGLVSEQFF. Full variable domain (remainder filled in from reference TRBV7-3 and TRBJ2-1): GAGVSQTPSNKVTEKGKYVELRCDPISGHTALYWYRQSLGQGPEFLIYFQGTGAADDSGLPNDRFFAVRPEGSVSTLKIQRTERGDSAVYLCASSLKGLVSEQFFGPGTRLTVL.

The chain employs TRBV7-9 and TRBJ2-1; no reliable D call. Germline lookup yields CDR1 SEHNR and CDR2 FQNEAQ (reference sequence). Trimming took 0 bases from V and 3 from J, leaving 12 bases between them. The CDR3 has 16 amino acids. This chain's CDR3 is CASSLALGGFYNEQFF. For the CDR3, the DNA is TGTGCCAGCAGCTTAGCGCTCGGCGGATTCTACAATGAGCAGTTCTTC.

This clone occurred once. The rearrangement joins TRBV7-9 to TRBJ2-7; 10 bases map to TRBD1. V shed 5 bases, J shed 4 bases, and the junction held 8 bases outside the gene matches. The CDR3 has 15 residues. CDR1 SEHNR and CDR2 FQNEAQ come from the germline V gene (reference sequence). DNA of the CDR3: TGTGCCAGCAGCACTAGGGACAGGGGCGCGTACGAGCAGTACTTC. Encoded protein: CASSTRDRGAYEQYF. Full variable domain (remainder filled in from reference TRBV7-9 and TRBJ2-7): DTGVSQNPRHKITKRGQNVTFRCDPISEHNRLYWYRQTLGQGPEFLTYFQNEAQLEKSRLLSDRFSAERPKGSFSTLEIQRTEQGDSAMYLCASSTRDRGAYEQYFGPGTRLTVT.

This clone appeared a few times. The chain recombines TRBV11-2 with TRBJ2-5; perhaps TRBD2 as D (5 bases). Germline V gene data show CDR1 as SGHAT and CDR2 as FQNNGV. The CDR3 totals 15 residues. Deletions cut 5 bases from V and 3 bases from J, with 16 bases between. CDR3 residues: CASSPGGRSKETQYF. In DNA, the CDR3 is TGTGCCAGCAGCCCAGGAGGTCGGTCGAAAGAGACCCAGTACTTC. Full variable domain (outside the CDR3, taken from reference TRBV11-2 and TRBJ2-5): EAGVAQSPRYKIIEKRQSVAFWCNPISGHATLYWYQQILGQGPKLLIQFQNNGVVDDSQLPKDRFSAERLKGVDSTLKIQPAKLEDSAVYLCASSPGGRSKETQYFGPGTRLLVL.

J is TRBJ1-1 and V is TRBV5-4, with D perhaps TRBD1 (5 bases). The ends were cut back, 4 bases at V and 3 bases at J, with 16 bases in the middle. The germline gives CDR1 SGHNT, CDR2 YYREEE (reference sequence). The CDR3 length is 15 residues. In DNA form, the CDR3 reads TGTGCCAGCAGCACCAGGGATCGTACGCACACTGAAGCTTTCTTT. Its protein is CASSTRDRTHTEAFF. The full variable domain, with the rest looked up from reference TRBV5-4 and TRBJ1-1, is ETGVTQSPTHLIKTRGQQVTLRCSSQSGHNTVSWYQQALGQGPQFIFQYYREEENGRGNFPPRFSGLQFPNYSSELNVNALELDDSALYLCASSTRDRTHTEAFFGQGTRLTVV.

This CDR3 reads CASSYAGLGNTIYF. The CDR3 bases are TGTGCCAGCAGTTACGCGGGGCTAGGAAACACCATATATTTT. This chain connects TRBV6-2 or TRBV6-3 to TRBJ1-3; tentative D call: TRBD1 (5 bases). Trimming took 2 bases from V and 4 from J, leaving 9 bases between them. Per germline, CDR1 MNHEY and CDR2 SVGEGT. There are 14 residues in the CDR3.

DNA for the CDR3: TGTGCCAGCAGCCGAGGACTAGCGGGCTCCTACGAGCAGTACTTC. Protein product: CASSRGLAGSYEQYF. The chain employs TRBV11-3 and TRBJ2-7, with 11 bases matching TRBD2. V gave up 5 bases and J gave up 0 bases; unmatched junction bases: 3. Germline loops: CDR1 SGHNT, CDR2 YENEEA. The CDR3 extends over 15 amino acids. The complete variable domain, with remaining parts taken from reference TRBV11-3 and TRBJ2-7, reads EAGVVQSPRYKIIEKKQPVAFWCNPISGHNTLYWYLQNLGQGPELLIRYENEEAVDDSQLPKDRFSAERLKGVDSTLKIQPAELGDSAVYLCASSRGLAGSYEQYFGPGTRLTVT.

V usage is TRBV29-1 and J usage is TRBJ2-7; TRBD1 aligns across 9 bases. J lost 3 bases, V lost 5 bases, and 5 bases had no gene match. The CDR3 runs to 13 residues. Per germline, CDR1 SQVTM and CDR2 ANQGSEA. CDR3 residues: CSVRGQGLYEQYF. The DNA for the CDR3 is TGCAGCGTTCGAGGACAGGGGCTCTACGAGCAGTACTTC.

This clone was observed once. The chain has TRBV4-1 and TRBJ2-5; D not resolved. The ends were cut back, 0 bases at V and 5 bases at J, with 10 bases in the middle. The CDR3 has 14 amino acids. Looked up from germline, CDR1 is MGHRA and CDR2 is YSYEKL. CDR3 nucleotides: TGCGCCAGCAGCCAAGAGGCCAGCAGGGAGACCCAGTACTTC. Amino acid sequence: CASSQEASRETQYF.

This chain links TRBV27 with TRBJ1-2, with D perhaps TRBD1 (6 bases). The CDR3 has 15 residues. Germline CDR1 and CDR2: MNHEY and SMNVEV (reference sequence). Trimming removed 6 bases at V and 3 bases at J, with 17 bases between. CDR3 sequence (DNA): TGTGCCAGCAGCCCCCGGGCGGGGGCCGACTATGGCTACACCTTC. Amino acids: CASSPRAGADYGYTF.

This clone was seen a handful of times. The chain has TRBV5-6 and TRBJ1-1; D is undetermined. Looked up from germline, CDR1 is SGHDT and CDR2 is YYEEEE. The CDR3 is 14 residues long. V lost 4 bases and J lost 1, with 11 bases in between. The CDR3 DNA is TGTGCCAGCAGCCCCATCGGGGAGAACACTGAAGCTTTCTTT. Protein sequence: CASSPIGENTEAFF.

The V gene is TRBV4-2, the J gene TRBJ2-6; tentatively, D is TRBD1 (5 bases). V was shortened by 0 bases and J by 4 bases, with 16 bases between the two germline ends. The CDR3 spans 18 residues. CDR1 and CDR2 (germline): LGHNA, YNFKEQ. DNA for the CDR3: TGTGCCAGCAGCCAAGATCGAACAGGAACAAAGGGGGCCAACGTCCTGACTTTC. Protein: CASSQDRTGTKGANVLTF.

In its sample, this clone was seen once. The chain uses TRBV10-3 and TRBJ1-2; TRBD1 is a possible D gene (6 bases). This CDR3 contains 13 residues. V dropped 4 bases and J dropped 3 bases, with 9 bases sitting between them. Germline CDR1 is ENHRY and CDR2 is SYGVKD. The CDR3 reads CAISGGHDYGYTF. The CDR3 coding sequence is TGTGCCATCAGTGGGGGACATGACTATGGCTACACCTTC.

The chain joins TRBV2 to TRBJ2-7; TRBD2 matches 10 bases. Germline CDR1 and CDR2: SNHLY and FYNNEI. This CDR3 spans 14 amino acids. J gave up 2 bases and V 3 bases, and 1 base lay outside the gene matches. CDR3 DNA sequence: TGTGCCAGCAGTGACAGCGGGGGGGCCTACGAGCAGTACTTC. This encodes CASSDSGGAYEQYF.

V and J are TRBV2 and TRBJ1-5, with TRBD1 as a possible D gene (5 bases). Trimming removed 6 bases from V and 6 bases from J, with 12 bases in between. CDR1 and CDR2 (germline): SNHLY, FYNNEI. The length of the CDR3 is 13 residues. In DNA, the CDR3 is TGTGCCAGCAGCCCAGGGCGCGGTCAGCCCCAGCATTTT. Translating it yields CASSPGRGQPQHF. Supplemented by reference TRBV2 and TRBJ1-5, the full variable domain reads EPEVTQTPSHQVTQMGQEVILRCVPISNHLYFYWYRQILGQKVEFLVSFYNNEISEKSEIFDDQFSVERPDGSNFTLKIRSTKLEDSAMYFCASSPGRGQPQHFGDGTRLSIL.

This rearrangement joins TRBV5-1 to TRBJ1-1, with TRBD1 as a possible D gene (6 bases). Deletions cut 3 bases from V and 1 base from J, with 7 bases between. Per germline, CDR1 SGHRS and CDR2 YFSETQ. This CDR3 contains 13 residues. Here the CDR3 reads CASSSGQNTEAFF. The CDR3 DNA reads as TGCGCCAGCAGCTCGGGACAGAACACTGAAGCTTTCTTT. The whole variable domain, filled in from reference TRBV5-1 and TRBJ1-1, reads KAGVTQTPRYLIKTRGQQVTLSCSPISGHRSVSWYQQTPGQGLQFLFEYFSETQRNKGNFPGRFSGRQFSNSRSEMNVSTLELGDSALYLCASSSGQNTEAFFGQGTRLTVV.

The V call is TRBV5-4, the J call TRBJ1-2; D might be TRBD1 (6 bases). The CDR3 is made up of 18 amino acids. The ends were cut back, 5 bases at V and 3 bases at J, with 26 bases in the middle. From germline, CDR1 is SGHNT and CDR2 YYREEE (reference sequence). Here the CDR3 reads CASRSVGAKQGTHYGYTF. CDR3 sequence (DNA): TGTGCCAGCAGATCGGTTGGGGCCAAGCAGGGGACACACTATGGCTACACCTTC.

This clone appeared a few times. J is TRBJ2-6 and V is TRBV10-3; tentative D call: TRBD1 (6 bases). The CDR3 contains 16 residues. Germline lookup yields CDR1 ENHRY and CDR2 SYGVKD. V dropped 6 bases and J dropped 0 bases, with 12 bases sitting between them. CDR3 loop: CAISPDRSSGANVLTF. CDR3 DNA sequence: TGTGCCATCAGCCCGGACAGAAGCTCTGGGGCCAACGTCCTGACTTTC.

In DNA, the CDR3 is TGTGCCAGCAGTATTGACCGGGACTCATACACAGATACGCAGTATTTT. This codes for CASSIDRDSYTDTQYF. The rearrangement joins TRBV6-2 or TRBV6-3 to TRBJ2-3; the D gene is possibly TRBD2 (6 bases). Per the germline V gene, CDR1 is MNHEY and CDR2 is SVGEGT. V shed 5 bases and J shed 2 bases, with 17 bases lying between them. The CDR3 extends over 16 amino acids.

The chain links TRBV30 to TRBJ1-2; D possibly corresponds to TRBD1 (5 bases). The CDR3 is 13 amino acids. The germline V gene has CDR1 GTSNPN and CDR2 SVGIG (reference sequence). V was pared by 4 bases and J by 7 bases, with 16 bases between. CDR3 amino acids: CAWTGRTDAGYTF. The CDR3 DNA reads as TGTGCCTGGACAGGGCGCACGGATGCTGGCTACACCTTC.

The chain's CDR3 is CASSNPRDREANTEAFF. The CDR3 DNA reads TGTGCCAGTAGTAACCCCCGGGACAGGGAGGCGAACACTGAAGCTTTCTTT. This sequence joins TRBV19 and TRBJ1-1; 9 bases are shared with TRBD1. V dropped 4 bases and J dropped 1; count of bases not matched to a gene: 10. Germline lookup yields CDR1 LNHDA and CDR2 SQIVND (reference sequence). The CDR3 loop spans 17 amino acids.

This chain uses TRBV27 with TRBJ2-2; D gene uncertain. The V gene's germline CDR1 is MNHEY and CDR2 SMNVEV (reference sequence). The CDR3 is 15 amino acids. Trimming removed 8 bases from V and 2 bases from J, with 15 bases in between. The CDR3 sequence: CASGKGTVNTGELFF. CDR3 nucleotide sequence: TGTGCCAGCGGAAAAGGTACAGTCAACACCGGGGAGCTGTTTTTT.

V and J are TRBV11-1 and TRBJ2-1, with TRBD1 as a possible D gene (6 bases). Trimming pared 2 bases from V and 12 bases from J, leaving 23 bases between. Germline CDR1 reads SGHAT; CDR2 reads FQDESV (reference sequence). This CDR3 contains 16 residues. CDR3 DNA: TGTGCCAGCAGCTTATACCTCCCGGACAACAGGGTTGGGCAGTTCTTC. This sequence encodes CASSLYLPDNRVGQFF.

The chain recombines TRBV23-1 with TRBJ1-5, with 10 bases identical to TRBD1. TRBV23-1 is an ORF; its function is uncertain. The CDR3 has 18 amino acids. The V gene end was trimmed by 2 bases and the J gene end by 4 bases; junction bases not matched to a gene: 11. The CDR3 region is CASSQDPGQGFRNQPQHF. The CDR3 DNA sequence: TGCGCCAGCAGTCAAGACCCGGGACAGGGGTTTAGGAATCAGCCCCAGCATTTT.

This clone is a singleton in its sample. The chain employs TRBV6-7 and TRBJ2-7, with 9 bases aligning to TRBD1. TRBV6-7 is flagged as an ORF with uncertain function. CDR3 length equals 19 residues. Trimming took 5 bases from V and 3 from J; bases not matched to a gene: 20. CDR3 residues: CASSPCRDRVCAAYYEQYF. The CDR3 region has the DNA TGTGCCAGCAGTCCGTGCCGGGACAGGGTCTGTGCAGCTTACTACGAGCAGTACTTC.